This T cell receptor beta chain comes out of a study of blood T cells in healthy people across ages. Researchers isolated at least 6 million PBMCs per sample. This clonotype has more than one count but fewer than ten. What it binds is unknown. Alongside a J-beta primer mix, a sample-barcoded 5' primer served in a second PCR lasting about 7 to 12 cycles. A template-switch adaptor that had 12 random nucleotides put a tag on each cDNA molecule. Every sample returned 3 million or more CDR3-containing paired-end reads. One entry per CDR3 protein results from TCRdb running MiXCR on the 5' RACE reads. The sample has about 1.1 million distinct CDR3 sequences; under 40% are singletons. Broader study findings: Estimates of diversity drawn from one million T cells were considered underestimates.

This CDR3 is built from 17 residues. V shed 5 bases and J 0 bases; nucleotides not matched to a gene: 7. Looked up from germline, CDR1 is MNHNY and CDR2 is SVGAGI (reference sequence). Sequenced sample: blood. The source is a young man in good health. The chain links TRBV6-6 to TRBJ2-1; 10 bases are a match to TRBD1. CDR3: CASSPGTGVSSYNEQFF. In nucleotides, the CDR3 is TGTGCCAGCAGTCCCGGGACAGGGGTAAGCTCCTACAATGAGCAGTTCTTC.